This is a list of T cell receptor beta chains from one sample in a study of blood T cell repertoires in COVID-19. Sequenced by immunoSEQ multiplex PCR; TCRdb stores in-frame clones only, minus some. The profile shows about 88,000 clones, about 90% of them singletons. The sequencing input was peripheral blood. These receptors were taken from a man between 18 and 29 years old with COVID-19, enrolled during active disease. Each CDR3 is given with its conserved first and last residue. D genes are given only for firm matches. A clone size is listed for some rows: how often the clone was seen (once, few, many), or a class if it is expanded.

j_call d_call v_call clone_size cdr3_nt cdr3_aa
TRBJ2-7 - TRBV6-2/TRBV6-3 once TGTGCCAGCAGTTACGCGGGGAGTTACGAGCAGTACTTC CASSYAGSYEQYF
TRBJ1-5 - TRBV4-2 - TGTGCCAGCAGCCAAGATTTGGCTAATCAGCCCCAGCATTTT CASSQDLANQPQHF
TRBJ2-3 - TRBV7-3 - TGTGCCAGCAGCTCTGAGGACAGCTACACAGATACGCAGTATTTT CASSSEDSYTDTQYF
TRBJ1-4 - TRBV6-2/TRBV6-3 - TGTGCCAGCAGTTACGGGCATTACGAAAAACTGCTTTTT CASSYGHYEKLLF
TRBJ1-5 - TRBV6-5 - TGTGCCAGCAGTATTCGGGGGGGTCGTCAGCCCCAGCATTTT CASSIRGGRQPQHF
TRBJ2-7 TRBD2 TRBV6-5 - TGTGCCAGCAGTTACTCAGCTAGCGGGAGGACCGAGCAGTACTTC CASSYSASGRTEQYF
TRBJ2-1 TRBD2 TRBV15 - TGTGCCACCCAGCGGGAGGGCCGCCATGAGCAGTTCTTC CATQREGRHEQFF
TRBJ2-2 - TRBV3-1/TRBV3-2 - TGTGCCAGCAGCCAAGATGTCGCGCGTAACGGGGAGCTGTTTTTT CASSQDVARNGELFF
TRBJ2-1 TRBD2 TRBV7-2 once TGTGCCAGCAGCTCCAGGAATAGCGGGCCGTACAATGAGCAGTTCTTC CASSSRNSGPYNEQFF
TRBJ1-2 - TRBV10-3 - TGTGCCATCAGTGAGTCCCCAGGGGCAGAGGGTGGCTACACCTTC CAISESPGAEGGYTF